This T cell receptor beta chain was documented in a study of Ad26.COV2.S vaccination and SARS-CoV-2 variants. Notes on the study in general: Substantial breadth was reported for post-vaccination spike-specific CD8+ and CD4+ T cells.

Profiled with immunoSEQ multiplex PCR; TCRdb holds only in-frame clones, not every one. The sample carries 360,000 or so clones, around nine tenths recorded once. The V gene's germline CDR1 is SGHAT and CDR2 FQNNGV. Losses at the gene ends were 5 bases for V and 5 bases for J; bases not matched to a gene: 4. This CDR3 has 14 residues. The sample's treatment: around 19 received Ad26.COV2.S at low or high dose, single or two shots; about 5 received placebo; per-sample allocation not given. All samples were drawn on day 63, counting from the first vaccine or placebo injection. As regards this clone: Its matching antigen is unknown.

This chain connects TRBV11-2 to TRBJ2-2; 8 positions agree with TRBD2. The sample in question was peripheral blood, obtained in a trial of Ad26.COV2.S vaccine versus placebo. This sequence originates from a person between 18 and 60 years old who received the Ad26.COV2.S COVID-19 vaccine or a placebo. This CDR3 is CASSPQRETGELFF. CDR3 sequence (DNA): TGTGCCAGCAGCCCCCAGCGGGAGACCGGGGAGCTGTTTTTT.